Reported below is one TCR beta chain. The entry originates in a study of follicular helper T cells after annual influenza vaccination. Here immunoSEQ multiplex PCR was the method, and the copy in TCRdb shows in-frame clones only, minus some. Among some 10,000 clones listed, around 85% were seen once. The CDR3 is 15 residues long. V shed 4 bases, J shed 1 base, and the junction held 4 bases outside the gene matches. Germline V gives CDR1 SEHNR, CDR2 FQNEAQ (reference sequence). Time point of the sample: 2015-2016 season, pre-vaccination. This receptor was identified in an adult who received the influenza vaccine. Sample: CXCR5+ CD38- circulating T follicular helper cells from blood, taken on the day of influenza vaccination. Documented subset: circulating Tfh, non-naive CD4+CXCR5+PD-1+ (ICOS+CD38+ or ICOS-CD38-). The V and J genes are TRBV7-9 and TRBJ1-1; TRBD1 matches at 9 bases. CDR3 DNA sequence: TGTGCCAGCAGCTCACCGGACAGGGGGAACACTGAAGCTTTCTTT. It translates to CASSSPDRGNTEAFF.